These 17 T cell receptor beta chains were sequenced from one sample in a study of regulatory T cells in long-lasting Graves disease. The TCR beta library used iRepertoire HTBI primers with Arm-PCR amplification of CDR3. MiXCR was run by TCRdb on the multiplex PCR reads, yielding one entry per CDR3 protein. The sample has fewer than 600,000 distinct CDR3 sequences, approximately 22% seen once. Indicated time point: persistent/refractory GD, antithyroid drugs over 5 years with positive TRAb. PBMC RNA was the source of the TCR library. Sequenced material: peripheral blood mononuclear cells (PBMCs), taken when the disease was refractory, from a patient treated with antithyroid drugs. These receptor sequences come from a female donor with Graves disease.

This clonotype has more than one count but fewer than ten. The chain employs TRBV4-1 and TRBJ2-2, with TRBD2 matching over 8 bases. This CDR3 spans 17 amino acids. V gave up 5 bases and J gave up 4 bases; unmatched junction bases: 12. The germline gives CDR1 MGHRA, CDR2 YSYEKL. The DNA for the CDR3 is TGCGCCAGCAGCGCGCACGGCGGGGGGATCTCCACCGGGGAGCTGTTTTTT. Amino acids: CASSAHGGGISTGELFF.

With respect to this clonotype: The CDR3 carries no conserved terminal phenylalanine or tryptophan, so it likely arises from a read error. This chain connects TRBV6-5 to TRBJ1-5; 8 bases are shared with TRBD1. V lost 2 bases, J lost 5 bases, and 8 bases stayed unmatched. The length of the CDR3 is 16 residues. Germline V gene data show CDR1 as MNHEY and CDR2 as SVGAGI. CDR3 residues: CASSYLEDRADQPQHS. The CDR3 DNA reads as TGTGCCAGCAGTTACCTAGAGGACAGGGCTGATCAGCCCCAGCATTCT.

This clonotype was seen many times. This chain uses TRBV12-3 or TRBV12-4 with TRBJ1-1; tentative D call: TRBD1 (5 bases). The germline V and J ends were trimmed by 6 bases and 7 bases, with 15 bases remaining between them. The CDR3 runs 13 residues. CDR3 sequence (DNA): TGTGCCAGCAGCCCCCCACAGGAATTTGAAGCTTTCTTT. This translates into CASSPPQEFEAFF.

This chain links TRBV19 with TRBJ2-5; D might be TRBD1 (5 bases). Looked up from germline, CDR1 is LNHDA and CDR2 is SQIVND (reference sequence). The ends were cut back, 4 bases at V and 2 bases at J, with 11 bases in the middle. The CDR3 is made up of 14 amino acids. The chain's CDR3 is CASSTRQLQETQYF. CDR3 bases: TGTGCCAGTAGTACCAGACAGCTTCAAGAGACCCAGTACTTC.

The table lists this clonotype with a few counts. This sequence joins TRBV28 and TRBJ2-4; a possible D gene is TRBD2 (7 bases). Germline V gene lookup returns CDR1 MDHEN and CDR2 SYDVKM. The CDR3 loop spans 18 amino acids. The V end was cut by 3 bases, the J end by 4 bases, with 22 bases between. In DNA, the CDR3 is TGTGCCAGCAGTTTGAGAGGGGGGGTGGTAAGTCGGAAAAACATTCAGTACTTC. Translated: CASSLRGGVVSRKNIQYF.

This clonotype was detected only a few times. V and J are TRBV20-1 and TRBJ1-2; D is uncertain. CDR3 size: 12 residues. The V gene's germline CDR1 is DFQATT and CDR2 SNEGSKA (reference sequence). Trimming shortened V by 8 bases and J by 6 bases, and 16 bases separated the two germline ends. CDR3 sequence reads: CSTSSTGNGYTF. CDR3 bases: TGCAGTACCAGTAGCACCGGAAATGGCTACACCTTC.

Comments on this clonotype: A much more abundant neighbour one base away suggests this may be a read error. The CDR3 DNA follows: TGTACCAGCAGTATCAGACATTCCTATGGCTACACCTTC. It translates to CTSSIRHSYGYTF. V and J are TRBV28 and TRBJ1-2; D not resolved. Germline CDR1 reads MDHEN; CDR2 reads SYDVKM. This CDR3 has 13 amino acids.

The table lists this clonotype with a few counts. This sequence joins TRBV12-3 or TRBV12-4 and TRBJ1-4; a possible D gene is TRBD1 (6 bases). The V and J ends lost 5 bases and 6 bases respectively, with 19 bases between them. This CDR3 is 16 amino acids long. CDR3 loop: CASSPTRGAGDEKLFF. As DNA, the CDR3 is TGTGCCAGCAGTCCCACCCGGGGGGCGGGCGATGAAAAACTGTTTTTT.

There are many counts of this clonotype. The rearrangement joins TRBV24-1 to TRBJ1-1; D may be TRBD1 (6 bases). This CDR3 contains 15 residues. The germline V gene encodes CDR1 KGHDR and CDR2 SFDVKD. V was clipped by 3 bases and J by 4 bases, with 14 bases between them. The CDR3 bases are TGTGCCACCAGTGATACAAGGGGGGTGATCACTGAAGCTTTCTTT. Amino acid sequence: CATSDTRGVITEAFF.

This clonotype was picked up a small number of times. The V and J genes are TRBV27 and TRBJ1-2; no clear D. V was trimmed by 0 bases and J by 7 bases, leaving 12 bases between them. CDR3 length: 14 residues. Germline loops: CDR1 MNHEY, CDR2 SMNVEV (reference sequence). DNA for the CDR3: TGTGCCAGCAGTTTATCATGGAGGGATGGTGGCTACACCTTC. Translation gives CASSLSWRDGGYTF.

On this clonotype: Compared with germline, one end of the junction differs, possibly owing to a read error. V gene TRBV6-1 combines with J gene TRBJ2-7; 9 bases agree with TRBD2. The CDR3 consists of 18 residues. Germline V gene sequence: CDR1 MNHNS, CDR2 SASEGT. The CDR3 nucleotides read TGTGCCAGCAGTCGGTTGGCTAGCGGGACGGGGGGGTCCTACGAGCGGTACTTC. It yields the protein CASSRLASGTGGSYERYF.

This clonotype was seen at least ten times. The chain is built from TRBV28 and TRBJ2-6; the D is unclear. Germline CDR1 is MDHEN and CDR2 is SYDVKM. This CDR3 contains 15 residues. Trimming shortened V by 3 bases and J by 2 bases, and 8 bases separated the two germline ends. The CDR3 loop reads CASSFEEAGANVLTF. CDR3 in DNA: TGTGCCAGCAGTTTCGAAGAGGCTGGGGCCAACGTCCTGACTTTC. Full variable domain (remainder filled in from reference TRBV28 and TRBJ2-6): DVKVTQSSRYLVKRTGEKVFLECVQDMDHENMFWYRQDPGLGLRLIYFSYDVKMKEKGDIPEGYSVSREKKERFSLILESASTNQTSMYLCASSFEEAGANVLTFGAGSRLTVL.

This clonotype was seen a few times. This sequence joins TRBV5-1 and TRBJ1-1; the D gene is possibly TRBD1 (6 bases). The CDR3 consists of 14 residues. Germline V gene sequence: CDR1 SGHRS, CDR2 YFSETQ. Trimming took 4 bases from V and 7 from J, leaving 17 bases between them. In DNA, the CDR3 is TGCGCCAGCAGCCCATGGACAGTCCAAGATGAAGCTTTCTTT. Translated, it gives CASSPWTVQDEAFF.

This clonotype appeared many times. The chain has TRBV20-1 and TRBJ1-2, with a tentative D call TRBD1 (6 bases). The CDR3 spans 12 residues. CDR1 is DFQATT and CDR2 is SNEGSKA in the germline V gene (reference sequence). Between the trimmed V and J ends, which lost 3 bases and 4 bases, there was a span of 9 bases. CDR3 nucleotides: TGCAGTGCTAGGCAGGGGACCTATGGCTACACCTTC. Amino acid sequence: CSARQGTYGYTF.

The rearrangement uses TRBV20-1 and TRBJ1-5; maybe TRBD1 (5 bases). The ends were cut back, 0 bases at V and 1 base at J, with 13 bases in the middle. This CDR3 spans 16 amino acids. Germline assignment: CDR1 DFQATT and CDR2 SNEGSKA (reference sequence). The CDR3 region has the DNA TGCAGTGCTAGAGATGACAGATACCCAAGCAATCAGCCCCAGCATTTT. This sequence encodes CSARDDRYPSNQPQHF.

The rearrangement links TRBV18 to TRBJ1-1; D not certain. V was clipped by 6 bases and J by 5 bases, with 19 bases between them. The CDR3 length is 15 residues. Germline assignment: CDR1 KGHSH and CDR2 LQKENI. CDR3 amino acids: CASSPVRDSVTEAFF. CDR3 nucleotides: TGTGCCAGCTCCCCCGTCCGGGATTCGGTAACTGAAGCTTTCTTT.

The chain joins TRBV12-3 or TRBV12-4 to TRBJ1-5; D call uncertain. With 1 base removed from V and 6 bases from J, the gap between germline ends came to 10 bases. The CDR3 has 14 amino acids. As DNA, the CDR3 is TGTGCCAGCAGTTTAGGGGTGGGGAGTCAGCCCCAGCATTTT. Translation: CASSLGVGSQPQHF.